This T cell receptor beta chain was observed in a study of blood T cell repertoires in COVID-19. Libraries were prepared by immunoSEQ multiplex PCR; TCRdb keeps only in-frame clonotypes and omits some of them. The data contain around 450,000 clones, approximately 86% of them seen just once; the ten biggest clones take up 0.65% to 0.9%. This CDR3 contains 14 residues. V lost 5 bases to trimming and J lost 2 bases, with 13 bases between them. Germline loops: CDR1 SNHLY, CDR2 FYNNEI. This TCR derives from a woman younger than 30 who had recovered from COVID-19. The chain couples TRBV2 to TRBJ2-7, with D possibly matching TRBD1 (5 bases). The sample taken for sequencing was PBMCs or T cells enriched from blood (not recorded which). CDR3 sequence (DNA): TGTGCCAGCAGTTTCGGACACCATCCCTACGAGCAGTACTTC. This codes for CASSFGHHPYEQYF.